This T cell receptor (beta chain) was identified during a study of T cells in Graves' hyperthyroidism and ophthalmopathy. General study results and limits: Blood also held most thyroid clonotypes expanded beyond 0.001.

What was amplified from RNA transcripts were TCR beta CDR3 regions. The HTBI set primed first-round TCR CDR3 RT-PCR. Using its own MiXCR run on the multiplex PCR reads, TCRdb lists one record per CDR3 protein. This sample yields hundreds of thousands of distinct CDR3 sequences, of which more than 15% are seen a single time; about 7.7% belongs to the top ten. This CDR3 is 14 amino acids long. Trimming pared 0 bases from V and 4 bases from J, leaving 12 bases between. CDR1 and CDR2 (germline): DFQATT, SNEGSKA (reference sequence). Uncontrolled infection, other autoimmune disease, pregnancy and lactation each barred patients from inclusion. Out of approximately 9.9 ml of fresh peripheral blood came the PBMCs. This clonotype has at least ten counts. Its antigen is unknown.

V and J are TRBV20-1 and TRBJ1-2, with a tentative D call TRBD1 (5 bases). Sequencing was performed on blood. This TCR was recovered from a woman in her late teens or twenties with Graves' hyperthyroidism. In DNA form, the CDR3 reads TGCAGTGCTAGAGAAGGGGTTGTGGGCTATGGCTACACCTTC. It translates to CSAREGVVGYGYTF.